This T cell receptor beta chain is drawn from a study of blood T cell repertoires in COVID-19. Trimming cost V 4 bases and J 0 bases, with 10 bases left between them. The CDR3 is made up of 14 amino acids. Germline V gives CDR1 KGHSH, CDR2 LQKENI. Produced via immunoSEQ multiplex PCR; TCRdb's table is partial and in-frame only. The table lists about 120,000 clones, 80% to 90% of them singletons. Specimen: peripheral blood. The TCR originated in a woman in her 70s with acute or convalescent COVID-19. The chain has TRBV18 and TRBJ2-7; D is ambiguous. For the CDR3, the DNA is TGTGCCAGCTCACTACCCGCGTCCTCCTACGAGCAGTACTTC. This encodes CASSLPASSYEQYF.